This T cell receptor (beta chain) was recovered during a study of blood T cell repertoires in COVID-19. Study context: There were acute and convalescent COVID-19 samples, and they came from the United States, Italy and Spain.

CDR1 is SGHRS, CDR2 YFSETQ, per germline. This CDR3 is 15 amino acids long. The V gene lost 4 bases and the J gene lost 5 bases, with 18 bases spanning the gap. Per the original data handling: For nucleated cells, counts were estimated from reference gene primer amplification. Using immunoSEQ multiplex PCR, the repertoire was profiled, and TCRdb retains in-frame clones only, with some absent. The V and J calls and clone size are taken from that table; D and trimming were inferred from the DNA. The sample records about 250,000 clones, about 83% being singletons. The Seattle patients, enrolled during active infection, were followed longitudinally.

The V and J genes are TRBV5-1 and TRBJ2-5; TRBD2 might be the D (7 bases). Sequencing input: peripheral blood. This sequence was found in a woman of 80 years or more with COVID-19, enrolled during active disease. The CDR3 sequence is CASSQMGGGKETQYF. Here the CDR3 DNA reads TGCGCCAGCAGCCAAATGGGAGGGGGAAAGGAGACCCAGTACTTC.